This T cell receptor (beta chain) was recorded in a study of blood T cell repertoires in COVID-19. Background on the study: PBMCs, B-cell-depleted T cells, or T cells provided the cDNA or gDNA that made up the material.

Remarks on this clone: This specimen includes other DNA sequences encoding the same CDR3.

The V gene's germline CDR1 is SGDLS and CDR2 YYNGEE. This CDR3 has 14 amino acids. Deletions cut 0 bases from V and 0 bases from J, with 7 bases between. TCRdb's copy holds only in-frame clones and misses some; the assay was immunoSEQ multiplex PCR. The repertoire holds a few hundred thousand clones, with about 87% as singletons. The chain links TRBV9 to TRBJ2-7, with D unclear. The sequenced sample was PBMCs or T cells enriched from blood (not recorded which). This TCR was recovered from a woman between 50 and 59 years old who had recovered from COVID-19. The DNA of the CDR3 is TGTGCCAGCAGCGTAGGCGGAAGCTCCTACGAGCAGTACTTC. It encodes CASSVGGSSYEQYF.